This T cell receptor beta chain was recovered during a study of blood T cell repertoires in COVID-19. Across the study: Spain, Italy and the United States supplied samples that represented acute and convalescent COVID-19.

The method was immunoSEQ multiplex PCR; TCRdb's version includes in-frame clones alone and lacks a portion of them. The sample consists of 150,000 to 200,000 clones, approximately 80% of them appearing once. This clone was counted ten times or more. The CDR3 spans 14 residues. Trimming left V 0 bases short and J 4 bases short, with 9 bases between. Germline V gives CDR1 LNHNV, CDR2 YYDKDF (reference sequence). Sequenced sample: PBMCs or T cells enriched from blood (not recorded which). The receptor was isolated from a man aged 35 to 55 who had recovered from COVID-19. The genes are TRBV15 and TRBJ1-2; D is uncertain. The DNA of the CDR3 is TGTGCCACCAGCAGAGATCGCGGCAGCTATGGCTACACCTTC. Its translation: CATSRDRGSYGYTF. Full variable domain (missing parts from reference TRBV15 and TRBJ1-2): DAMVIQNPRYQVTQFGKPVTLSCSQTLNHNVMYWYQQKSSQAPKLLFHYYDKDFNNEADTPDNFQSRRPNTSFCFLDIRSPGLGDTAMYLCATSRDRGSYGYTFGSGTRLTVV.